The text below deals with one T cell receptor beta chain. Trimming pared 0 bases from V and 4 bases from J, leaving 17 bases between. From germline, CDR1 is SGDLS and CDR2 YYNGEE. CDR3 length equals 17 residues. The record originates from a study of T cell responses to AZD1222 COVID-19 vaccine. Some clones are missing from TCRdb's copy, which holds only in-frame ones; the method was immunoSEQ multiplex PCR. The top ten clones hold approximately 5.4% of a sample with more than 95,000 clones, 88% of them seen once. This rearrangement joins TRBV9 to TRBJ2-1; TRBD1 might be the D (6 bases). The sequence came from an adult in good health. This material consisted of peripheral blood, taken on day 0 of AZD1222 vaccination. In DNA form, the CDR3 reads TGTGCCAGCAGCGTAGGGTTTGGGGGCAGAGAATACAATGAGCAGTTCTTC. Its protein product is CASSVGFGGREYNEQFF.